This section outlines one T cell receptor beta chain sequence together with its context. Its target is not known. From the RT-PCR reads, TCRdb called clonotypes with MiXCR, one entry per CDR3 protein. The sample consists of hundreds of thousands of distinct CDR3 sequences, roughly 27% of them appearing once. The source of the sample is a study of response to subunit inactivated influenza vaccine. Whole-study results and caveats: The authors put forward the suggestion that each seasonal influenza vaccination may bring in only a limited number of new T cells.

This CDR3 has 15 amino acids. The germline V gene encodes CDR1 DFQATT and CDR2 SNEGSKA (reference sequence). V lost 0 bases to trimming and J lost 2 bases; unmatched junction nucleotides: 5. The gene calls are TRBV20-1 and TRBJ2-3, with TRBD2 matching over 7 bases. The specimen comprised CD4+ T cells sorted from PBMCs, sampled more than 4 days after vaccination. This receptor was obtained from a man aged 45-60 years who received an inactivated influenza vaccine. CDR3 sequence reads: CSARDRTRNTDTQYF. CDR3 DNA: TGCAGTGCTAGAGATCGGACTAGGAACACAGATACGCAGTATTTT.